These 21 T cell receptor beta chains originate from one sample sequenced in a study of cytomegalovirus exposure and HLA in healthy donors. The PCR ran on 60 Vbeta and 13 Jbeta primers. Sequencing used immunoSEQ multiplex PCR; TCRdb keeps in-frame clones, though not all of them. The data show about 130,000 clones, around 82% seen once. The sequencing input was PBMCs. These receptors all come from a middle-aged woman in good health and CMV-seropositive.

This chain joins TRBV7-3 and TRBJ1-5; D may be TRBD1 (5 bases). V was trimmed by 0 bases and J by 6 bases, leaving 6 bases between them. The CDR3 is made up of 13 amino acids. The germline V gene has CDR1 SGHTA and CDR2 FQGTGA. The CDR3 loop is CASSLTQGQPQHF. In nucleotides, the CDR3 is TGTGCCAGCAGCTTAACGCAGGGTCAGCCCCAGCATTTT.

This clone was seen just once. The chain recombines TRBV28 with TRBJ1-2; D not certain. Germline values: CDR1 MDHEN, CDR2 SYDVKM. Trimming took 3 bases from V and 5 from J, leaving 7 bases between them. The CDR3 has 12 residues. Here the CDR3 DNA reads TGTGCCAGCAGTTTTCAGGCGTATGGCTACACCTTC. It specifies CASSFQAYGYTF.

The chain recombines TRBV5-1 with TRBJ1-1, with D possibly being TRBD1 (6 bases). CDR1 is SGHRS and CDR2 is YFSETQ in the germline V gene. Trimming removed 5 bases from V and 0 bases from J, with 14 bases in between. This CDR3 is 15 amino acids long. The CDR3 here is CASRGGGTVNTEAFF. CDR3 DNA sequence: TGCGCCAGCAGGGGAGGGGGGACGGTGAACACTGAAGCTTTCTTT.

The chain joins TRBV5-8 to TRBJ2-3; D perhaps matches TRBD1 (6 bases). The CDR3 extends over 18 amino acids. Germline CDR1 is SGHTS and CDR2 is YDEGEE. Trimming left V 2 bases short and J 4 bases short, with 23 bases between. Here the CDR3 DNA reads TGTGCCAGCAGCTTCCCAACAGGGCGGGTTTCCAAGGCAGATACGCAGTATTTT. The encoded protein is CASSFPTGRVSKADTQYF.

The rearrangement uses TRBV2 and TRBJ2-1; TRBD2 aligns across 8 bases. Trimming removed 3 bases from V and 9 bases from J; junction bases left unmatched: 10. The CDR3 sequence is 15 residues long. Germline values: CDR1 SNHLY, CDR2 FYNNEI. In DNA form, the CDR3 reads TGTGCCAGCAGTGATCCGGGAGGGCGGTATATTGAGCAGTTCTTC. This encodes CASSDPGGRYIEQFF.

The chain combines TRBV6-5 with TRBJ1-1; TRBD1 matches at 7 bases. Germline V gene sequence: CDR1 MNHEY, CDR2 SVGAGI. CDR3 length equals 14 residues. V was pared by 7 bases and J by 4 bases, with 9 bases of the junction left unmatched. The CDR3 here is CASTPGPGGTEAFF. The CDR3, as DNA: TGTGCCAGCACCCCTGGCCCAGGGGGCACTGAAGCTTTCTTT.

This rearrangement joins TRBV14 to TRBJ2-5; 9 positions agree with TRBD1. V lost 3 bases and J lost 4; bases outside the gene matches: 9. Germline values: CDR1 SGHDN, CDR2 FVKESK. This CDR3 has 16 residues. CDR3 in DNA: TGTGCCAGCAGCCACGAACTGGGACAGGGTCGAGAGACCCAGTACTTC. Protein sequence: CASSHELGQGRETQYF.

The chain has TRBV6-5 and TRBJ1-1; D unresolved. The V gene's germline CDR1 is MNHEY and CDR2 SVGAGI. CDR3 length: 14 residues. V was cut by 6 bases and J by 1 base, with 12 bases left in between. The CDR3 sequence: CASSHAVGNTEAFF. The CDR3 nucleotides read TGTGCCAGCAGCCACGCGGTAGGGAACACTGAAGCTTTCTTT.

The chain uses TRBV5-4 and TRBJ1-2, with TRBD1 identical over 7 bases. Looked up from germline, CDR1 is SGHNT and CDR2 is YYREEE (reference sequence). The V and J ends lost 4 bases and 2 bases, in that order; junction bases with no gene match: 5. The length of the CDR3 is 14 residues. The CDR3 reads CASSVRQGNYGYTF. CDR3 DNA sequence: TGTGCCAGCAGCGTCCGACAGGGAAACTATGGCTACACCTTC. The variable domain in full, completed from reference TRBV5-4 and TRBJ1-2, reads ETGVTQSPTHLIKTRGQQVTLRCSSQSGHNTVSWYQQALGQGPQFIFQYYREEENGRGNFPPRFSGLQFPNYSSELNVNALELDDSALYLCASSVRQGNYGYTFGSGTRLTVV.

The chain's CDR3 is CASGGQGIQPQHF. CDR3 DNA: TGTGCCAGCGGGGGACAGGGGATTCAGCCCCAGCATTTT. This chain joins TRBV28 and TRBJ1-5; 10 bases align to TRBD1. Trimming removed 8 bases from V and 6 bases from J; junction bases left unmatched: 4. Germline-derived CDR1 and CDR2 are MDHEN and SYDVKM. This CDR3 contains 13 residues.

The chain combines TRBV30 with TRBJ1-3; unclear D gene. This CDR3 has 15 residues. Per the germline V gene, CDR1 is GTSNPN and CDR2 is SVGIG (reference sequence). The ends were cut back, 0 bases at V and 3 bases at J, with 12 bases in the middle. CDR3 nucleotide sequence: TGTGCCTGGAGTGTAAGAAGAGGGCTTGGAAACACCATATATTTT. It encodes CAWSVRRGLGNTIYF. Drawing the rest from reference TRBV30 and TRBJ1-3, the complete variable domain is SQTIHQWPATLVQPVGSPLSLECTVEGTSNPNLYWYRQAAGRGLQLLFYSVGIGQISSEVPQNLSASRPQDRQFILSSKKLLLSDSGFYLCAWSVRRGLGNTIYFGEGSWLTVV.

CDR3 in DNA: TGTGCCATCAGTGTCGACAGAAAATCCTACGAGCAGTACTTC. This sequence encodes CAISVDRKSYEQYF. The chain combines TRBV10-3 with TRBJ2-7; tentatively, D is TRBD1 (5 bases). Germline CDR1 reads ENHRY; CDR2 reads SYGVKD. V lost 4 bases and J 1 base, leaving 11 bases between the germline ends. The CDR3 is made up of 14 amino acids.

V is TRBV28 and J is TRBJ2-1; 8 bases align to TRBD1. The J segment lost 9 bases and the V segment lost 7 bases, leaving 11 bases of the junction unmatched. Germline V lookup: CDR1 MDHEN, CDR2 SYDVKM. The CDR3 is 14 residues long. CDR3 protein: CASNLGARGLEQFF. Written as DNA, the CDR3 is TGTGCCAGCAACTTAGGGGCCAGGGGGCTTGAGCAGTTCTTC.

V usage is TRBV10-3 and J usage is TRBJ2-2; perhaps TRBD1 as D (6 bases). Germline CDR1 is ENHRY and CDR2 is SYGVKD. This CDR3 has 13 residues. V lost 6 bases and J lost 6, with 11 bases in between. The CDR3 loop reads CAIRPRGAGELFF. The CDR3, as DNA: TGTGCCATCAGACCCAGGGGTGCCGGGGAGCTGTTTTTT.

This sequence joins TRBV7-9 and TRBJ2-7; a possible D gene is TRBD1 (6 bases). Germline lookup yields CDR1 SEHNR and CDR2 FQNEAQ (reference sequence). Trimming took 7 bases from V and 5 from J, leaving 12 bases between them. This CDR3 comprises 12 residues. Here the CDR3 reads CASTAGDHEQYF. CDR3 nucleotides: TGTGCCAGCACCGCAGGGGATCACGAGCAGTACTTC.

This chain uses TRBV12-5 with TRBJ2-1; the D is unclear. The CDR3 covers 12 residues. CDR1 LGHNT and CDR2 FRNRAP come from the germline V gene. Trimming took 6 bases from V and 4 from J, leaving 7 bases between them. This CDR3 is CASGPEYNEQFF. The CDR3 nucleotides read TGTGCTAGTGGACCGGAGTACAATGAGCAGTTCTTC.

In this sample, this clone turned up a few times. The chain recombines TRBV29-1 with TRBJ1-1; a weak D match, TRBD1 (6 bases). V was cut by 6 bases and J by 8 bases, with 25 bases left in between. This CDR3 has 15 amino acids. From germline, CDR1 is SQVTM and CDR2 ANQGSEA. CDR3 in amino acids: CSVARWEGGPGEAFF. In nucleotides, the CDR3 is TGCAGCGTCGCCCGGTGGGAGGGGGGGCCGGGGGAAGCTTTCTTT.

The rearrangement uses TRBV19 and TRBJ1-1; a possible D gene is TRBD1 (5 bases). Germline V lookup: CDR1 LNHDA, CDR2 SQIVND (reference sequence). V was pared by 5 bases and J by 1 base, with 14 bases between. The CDR3 sequence is 15 residues long. In nucleotides, the CDR3 is TGTGCCAGTAGTGGGGCAGGGAACTCGAACACTGAAGCTTTCTTT. Translating gives CASSGAGNSNTEAFF. The variable domain in full, with the rest retrieved from reference TRBV19 and TRBJ1-1, is DGGITQSPKYLFRKEGQNVTLSCEQNLNHDAMYWYRQDPGQGLRLIYYSQIVNDFQKGDIAEGYSVSREKKESFPLTVTSAQKNPTAFYLCASSGAGNSNTEAFFGQGTRLTVV.

The V gene is TRBV6-5, the J gene TRBJ2-2; TRBD1 is a possible D gene (6 bases). Between the trimmed V and J ends, which lost 4 bases and 5 bases, there was a span of 11 bases. This CDR3 contains 14 residues. The germline V gene has CDR1 MNHEY and CDR2 SVGAGI. Written as DNA, the CDR3 is TGTGCCAGCAGTTCACGAAGGGGGACCGGGGAGCTGTTTTTT. Translated, it gives CASSSRRGTGELFF.

This clone came up a few times. The rearrangement joins TRBV6-4 to TRBJ2-3; tentatively, D is TRBD2 (5 bases). The CDR3 length is 15 residues. Germline V gene sequence: CDR1 MRHNA, CDR2 SNTAGT. V lost 3 bases, J lost 5 bases, and 15 bases lay in between. Here the CDR3 DNA reads TGTGCCAGCAGTGAAGGCATTGAGGGTGGAGATACGCAGTATTTT. It translates to CASSEGIEGGDTQYF.

The table lists this clone with a few counts. The chain joins TRBV2 to TRBJ1-6, with TRBD1 matching over 10 bases. CDR1 is SNHLY and CDR2 is FYNNEI in the germline V gene. The CDR3 contains 16 residues. J was trimmed by 9 bases and V by 2 bases; bases with no gene match: 7. CDR3 loop: CASSESGGTGVSPLHF. In nucleotides, the CDR3 is TGTGCCAGCAGTGAAAGTGGGGGGACAGGGGTTTCACCCCTCCACTTT.